What follows describes a single T cell receptor beta chain. Original handling: Counts of nucleated cells, estimated from reference gene primer amplification, were obtained. This table comes from immunoSEQ multiplex PCR, and its TCRdb copy is limited to in-frame clones, with some not included. V, J and clone size derive from that table, while D and trimming were established from the DNA sequence. The table records 99,000 or so clones, 65% to 80% of them present only once. This specimen belongs to a study of blood T cell repertoires in COVID-19. Overall study: Whether acute or convalescent, the COVID-19 samples came from the United States, Italy and Spain. Nucleic acid was either cDNA or gDNA, and it came from T cells, B-cell-depleted T cells, or PBMCs.

CDR1 SGHAT and CDR2 FQDESV come from the germline V gene (reference sequence). V was clipped by 2 bases and J by 10 bases, with 14 bases between them. CDR3 length equals 13 residues. This receptor was identified in a woman aged 70-85 years with acute or convalescent COVID-19. The V and J genes are TRBV11-1 and TRBJ1-1, with D hard to call. Material for sequencing was peripheral blood. The CDR3 sequence is CASSLSGPLGAFF. In DNA, the CDR3 is TGTGCCAGCAGCTTAAGTGGGCCGCTGGGAGCTTTCTTT.